This is a list of T cell receptor beta chains from one sample in a study of blood T cell repertoires in COVID-19. Clones were read by immunoSEQ multiplex PCR, and TCRdb kept only the in-frame ones, dropping some. The sample includes fewer than 200,000 clones, about 87% of them seen just once. Sequencing was performed on peripheral blood. All receptors derive from a woman aged 55-70 years who had recovered from COVID-19. The CDR3 runs from the conserved cysteine through the conserved F or W. A D gene is named only where the DNA matches it firmly. Not every row has a clone size; where given, it reads once, few, many or a size class.

v_call,d_call,clone_size,j_call,cdr3_nt,cdr3_aa
TRBV5-4,TRBD1,NA,TRBJ1-6,TGTGCCAGCAGCTTATCCCGGGACAGGGGGCGTTCACCCCTCCACTTT,CASSLSRDRGRSPLHF
TRBV7-9,TRBD1,few,TRBJ1-2,TGTGCCAGCAGCCCGACAGGGAACTATGGCTACACCTTC,CASSPTGNYGYTF
TRBV28,NA,NA,TRBJ2-7,TGTGCCAGCACTCCTCCATGGGGCAGGCCCTACGAGCAGTACTTC,CASTPPWGRPYEQYF
TRBV2,TRBD2,NA,TRBJ2-7,TGTGCCAGCAGATCGAACGTAGCGGGGCCCTCAGAGCAGTACTTC,CASRSNVAGPSEQYF
TRBV24-1,NA,NA,TRBJ2-2,TGTGCCAGCGGAGGGCTTGCGAACACCGGGGAGCTGTTTTTT,CASGGLANTGELFF
TRBV19,TRBD2,NA,TRBJ2-1,TGTGCCAGTAGTATCTGGGCTAAAGCGGGGGGGCCATACAATGAGCAGTTCTTC,CASSIWAKAGGPYNEQFF
TRBV5-4,NA,few,TRBJ2-7,TGTGCCAGCAGGGTGGGAGAGAACTCCTACGAGCAGTACTTC,CASRVGENSYEQYF
TRBV4-1,TRBD1,NA,TRBJ2-7,TGCGCCAGCAGCCTGGACGGGACAGGTCGTACCTACGAGCAGTACTTC,CASSLDGTGRTYEQYF
TRBV4-2,TRBD1,NA,TRBJ1-2,TGTGCCAGCAGGGACTCTGGGACAGGGAGCTATGGCTACACCTTC,CASRDSGTGSYGYTF
TRBV3-1/TRBV3-2,TRBD1,once,TRBJ2-5,TGTGCCAGCAGCCAAGATCGACCAGGACAGGGGTACTTC,CASSQDRPGQGYF
TRBV19,NA,NA,TRBJ1-2,TGTGCCAGTAGTATTGGTGCAGGGGTCGAGGGCTACACCTTC,CASSIGAGVEGYTF
TRBV29-1,NA,once,TRBJ1-1,TGCAGCGTTGAAGGTCAGGAGAACACTGAAGCTTTCTTT,CSVEGQENTEAFF
TRBV7-7,NA,NA,TRBJ2-1,TGTGCCAGCAGCGAAGGGACTGTCAATGAGCAGTTCTTC,CASSEGTVNEQFF
TRBV5-6,TRBD1,once,TRBJ2-6,TGTGCCAGCAGACCACAGGGGATCACAGGGGCCAACGTCCTGACTTTC,CASRPQGITGANVLTF
TRBV9,NA,NA,TRBJ2-5,TGTGCCAGCAGCGTAGATAAGGGGTATGGAGAGACCCAGTACTTC,CASSVDKGYGETQYF
TRBV7-2,NA,NA,TRBJ2-1,TGTGCCAGCAGCTTGAGTCGGGGAAATGAGCAGTTCTTC,CASSLSRGNEQFF
TRBV6-5,NA,NA,TRBJ2-5,TGTGCCAGCAGCCAAGGGGGAGGGTCGACCCAGTACTTC,CASSQGGGSTQYF
TRBV4-1,NA,NA,TRBJ1-4,TGCGCCAGCAGCCAAGAGCGGGGTCCTGGGGGTGAAAAACTGTTTTTT,CASSQERGPGGEKLFF
TRBV13,NA,NA,TRBJ2-1,TGTGCCAGCAGCCCCCGGACTCTCAATGAGCAGTTCTTC,CASSPRTLNEQFF
TRBV7-7,NA,few,TRBJ2-5,TGTGCCAGCAGCCAGGGGGGGGGACAGGCCCAAGAGACCCAGTACTTC,CASSQGGGQAQETQYF
TRBV6-5,NA,NA,TRBJ1-2,TGTGCCAGCAGTTACGACGTCCACAGGGATCGGAATGGCTACACCTTC,CASSYDVHRDRNGYTF
TRBV7-6,NA,few,TRBJ1-2,TGTGCCAGCAGCTCAACGCCGGACAGCAACTATGGCTACACCTTC,CASSSTPDSNYGYTF
TRBV11-2,TRBD1,NA,TRBJ2-7,TGTGCCAGCAGCTTATTGGGAATGGGGACAGGGGGCTACGAGCAGTACTTC,CASSLLGMGTGGYEQYF
TRBV5-6,NA,few,TRBJ2-2,TGTGCCAGCAGCTTGGTGTGGGCTGGAAGCACCGGGGAGCTGTTTTTT,CASSLVWAGSTGELFF
TRBV19,TRBD2,NA,TRBJ2-7,TGTGCCAGTAGTGCGGGGGACGGAACCTCTCGGGAGCAGTACTTC,CASSAGDGTSREQYF
TRBV27,NA,NA,TRBJ2-5,TGTGCCAGCAAAGAGGACACGCAAGAGACCCAGTACTTC,CASKEDTQETQYF
TRBV2,NA,NA,TRBJ1-6,TGTGCCAGCAATTTAGTCAACCTCCACTTT,CASNLVNLHF
TRBV2,NA,NA,TRBJ1-3,TGTGCCAGCAGTGCCTTCTGGGGCCTCTCTGGAAACACCATATATTTT,CASSAFWGLSGNTIYF
TRBV7-9,NA,once,TRBJ2-7,TGTGCCAGCAGCTTATCGGGGTACGAGCAGTACTTC,CASSLSGYEQYF
TRBV6-2/TRBV6-3,NA,NA,TRBJ1-1,TGTGCCAGCAGTTACGGGGGACAAACTGAAGCTTTCTTT,CASSYGGQTEAFF
TRBV9,NA,NA,TRBJ2-3,TGTGCCAGCAGCGTAGGGCCGGGGGATACGCAGTATTTT,CASSVGPGDTQYF
TRBV19,NA,NA,TRBJ2-5,TGTGCCAGTAGTATAGGGACCGACAGGGAGACCCAGTACTTC,CASSIGTDRETQYF
TRBV5-1,NA,NA,TRBJ1-1,TGCGCCAGCCAGCGAGGCACTGAAGCTTTCTTT,CASQRGTEAFF
TRBV7-9,TRBD2,few,TRBJ2-3,TGTGCCAGCAGCTATAGCGGGGGGGCCACGGCAGATACGCAGTATTTT,CASSYSGGATADTQYF
TRBV2,TRBD1,NA,TRBJ1-1,TGTGCCAGCAGCGCCAGACAGGGGGCAGGAACTGAAGCTTTCTTT,CASSARQGAGTEAFF
TRBV19,TRBD2,NA,TRBJ2-3,TGTGCCAGTAGCCCGACGCGGACTAGCATCGCAGATACGCAGTATTTT,CASSPTRTSIADTQYF
TRBV7-9,TRBD1,NA,TRBJ1-2,TGTGCCAGCAGCTTAGCGCGTGAGGGACAGGGACGGTGGGGCTACACCTTC,CASSLAREGQGRWGYTF
TRBV5-1,NA,NA,TRBJ2-5,TGCGCCAGCAGCGTCTCCGGGACAAAAACCTACTGGGAGACCCAGTACTTC,CASSVSGTKTYWETQYF
TRBV7-2,NA,NA,TRBJ2-7,TGTGCCAGCAGCAACAGGGTGTCCTACGAGCAGTACTTC,CASSNRVSYEQYF
TRBV3-1/TRBV3-2,NA,NA,TRBJ2-7,TGTGCCAGCAGTTTTTACCAGTCCTACGAGCAGTACTTC,CASSFYQSYEQYF
TRBV10-3,NA,few,TRBJ2-5,TGTGCCACTGAGTATCTCCAAGAGACCCAGTACTTC,CATEYLQETQYF
TRBV5-1,NA,NA,TRBJ1-2,TGCGCCAGCAGCTTTGAGGGTGACTATGGCTACACCTTC,CASSFEGDYGYTF
TRBV29-1,NA,NA,TRBJ2-2,TGCAGCGCTCTCGTCAACACCGGGGAGCTGTTTTTT,CSALVNTGELFF
TRBV29-1,NA,NA,TRBJ1-4,TGCAGCGCTTGGACACTAACTAATGAAAAACTGTTTTTT,CSAWTLTNEKLFF
TRBV24-1,NA,NA,TRBJ2-3,TGTGCCACCAGTGATTTGTGGAGGGAAGGGGGCACAGATACGCAGTATTTT,CATSDLWREGGTDTQYF
TRBV4-2,TRBD1,NA,TRBJ1-2,TGTGCCAGCAGCCACATACAGGGGGCAGATTATGGCTACACCTTC,CASSHIQGADYGYTF
TRBV29-1,TRBD1,NA,TRBJ2-7,TGCAGCGTCCACACAACAGGGGGAACCTACGAGCAGTACTTC,CSVHTTGGTYEQYF
TRBV7-8,NA,NA,TRBJ2-7,TGTGCCAGCAGCGGGTCGACTGGTCCCTACGAGCAGTACTTC,CASSGSTGPYEQYF
TRBV13,NA,NA,TRBJ1-6,TGTGCCAGCAGTCAACAGTCTATTTCACCCCTCCACTTT,CASSQQSISPLHF
TRBV5-1,TRBD2,few,TRBJ2-3,TGCGCCAGCAGCTTGACGGGACTAGCGGGGGGCTGGAGGGGCACAGATACGCAGTATTTT,CASSLTGLAGGWRGTDTQYF
TRBV6-2/TRBV6-3,NA,NA,TRBJ1-3,TGTGCCAGCAGTTACGGCCCAACAGGTCGGTCAGGAAACACCATATATTTT,CASSYGPTGRSGNTIYF
TRBV24-1,NA,NA,TRBJ1-5,TGTGCCACCAGTGGGGAGGGGAGTCAGCCCCAGCATTTT,CATSGEGSQPQHF
TRBV5-6,NA,NA,TRBJ2-5,TGTGCCAGCCGGTACAAAGGGGGCCAAGAGACCCAGTACTTC,CASRYKGGQETQYF
TRBV28,TRBD1,NA,TRBJ1-4,TGTGCCAGCAGTCTCAGGGAAGGGGGCCTTGGGGGTTTGGGAAAACTGTTTTTT,CASSLREGGLGGLGKLFF
TRBV7-9,TRBD1,NA,TRBJ1-4,TGTGCCAGCAGCCTGGCGACAGGGAGTGAAAAACTGTTTTTT,CASSLATGSEKLFF